Below, one T cell receptor beta chain is given with its context. The CDR3 has 16 residues. Germline values: CDR1 SGHAT, CDR2 FQNNGV. After removal of 6 bases from V and 2 bases from J, the junction contained 11 bases not matched to a gene. Produced via immunoSEQ multiplex PCR; TCRdb's table is partial and in-frame only. Of about 250,000 clones in the sample, roughly 88% were seen once. The data were taken from a study of blood T cell repertoires in COVID-19. Study context: From the United States, Italy and Spain came samples of acute and convalescent COVID-19.

V and J are TRBV11-2 and TRBJ2-7; TRBD1 matches 9 bases. The receptor was derived from a woman in her 30s who had recovered from COVID-19. Sequencing input: PBMCs or T cells enriched from blood (not recorded which). The CDR3 is CASSPLMRQGAYEQYF. CDR3 coding DNA: TGTGCCAGCAGTCCCTTGATGAGACAGGGGGCCTACGAGCAGTACTTC.